Each of the 24 T cell receptor beta chains below was sequenced from the same sample in a study of OX40 agonist ivuxolimab in advanced cancers. Profiling relied on immunoSEQ multiplex PCR, and the TCRdb table lists in-frame clones only, not all of them. This sample has 100,000 to 130,000 clones, with about 91% found just once. Specimen: CD4+ or CD8+ T cells sorted from blood, collected in a trial of the OX40 agonist ivuxolimab. Receptors originate from an adult with an advanced solid tumor such as melanoma, head and neck, liver or kidney cancer.

This clone was seen only once. J is TRBJ2-4 and V is TRBV29-1; TRBD1 agrees at 8 bases. Germline V gene sequence: CDR1 SQVTM, CDR2 ANQGSEA. The V and J ends lost 3 bases and 8 bases, in that order; junction bases with no gene match: 3. The CDR3 runs to 12 residues. The CDR3 is CSVDGQGHIQYF. As DNA, the CDR3 is TGCAGCGTTGATGGACAGGGCCACATTCAGTACTTC.

This clone has just one count. The V and J genes are TRBV29-1 and TRBJ2-3; D gene uncertain. CDR1 is SQVTM and CDR2 is ANQGSEA in the germline V gene. The CDR3 contains 13 residues. Trimming removed 1 base at V and 4 bases at J, with 9 bases between. This CDR3 reads CSVEVGHSDTQYF. For the CDR3, the DNA is TGCAGCGTTGAAGTAGGGCATTCAGATACGCAGTATTTT.

The chain joins TRBV5-4 to TRBJ2-5; 8 positions agree with TRBD2. Losses at the gene ends were 3 bases for V and 2 bases for J; bases not matched to a gene: 6. The germline gives CDR1 SGHNT, CDR2 YYREEE (reference sequence). This CDR3 has 15 amino acids. The CDR3 sequence is CASSSRLATQETQYF. CDR3 sequence (DNA): TGTGCCAGCAGCTCACGACTAGCGACACAAGAGACCCAGTACTTC.

The gene calls are TRBV6-6 and TRBJ2-7; weak D call: TRBD1 (5 bases). Trimming took off 2 bases at V and 0 bases at J, with 5 bases between the two ends. The germline V gene has CDR1 MNHNY and CDR2 SVGAGI (reference sequence). This CDR3 contains 13 residues. The CDR3 nucleotides read TGTGCCAGCAGTTACGACAGCTCCTACGAGCAGTACTTC. Translating it yields CASSYDSSYEQYF.

V gene TRBV5-4 combines with J gene TRBJ1-1, with no clear D. This CDR3 spans 11 amino acids. The V end lost 0 bases, the J end lost 4 bases, and 1 base lay between the germline ends. The germline V gene has CDR1 SGHNT and CDR2 YYREEE (reference sequence). The CDR3 region has the DNA TGTGCCAGCAGCTTGGGCACTGAAGCTTTCTTT. This translates into CASSLGTEAFF.

V usage is TRBV5-1 and J usage is TRBJ1-1; D is uncertain. Trimming stripped 0 bases from V and 2 bases from J, with 8 bases between. Germline V gene data show CDR1 as SGHRS and CDR2 as YFSETQ. This CDR3 comprises 14 residues. CDR3 coding DNA: TGCGCCAGCAGCTTGGGATCAACTAACACTGAAGCTTTCTTT. Its translation: CASSLGSTNTEAFF.

The chain has TRBV7-9 and TRBJ1-5; TRBD1 agrees at 9 bases. Per the germline V gene, CDR1 is SEHNR and CDR2 is FQNEAQ (reference sequence). Germline trimming cut 1 base from V and 4 bases from J; bases unmatched to any gene: 2. The CDR3 totals 15 residues. The chain's CDR3 is CASSLGQGVNQPQHF. The DNA for the CDR3 is TGTGCCAGCAGCTTAGGACAGGGGGTAAATCAGCCCCAGCATTTT.

This chain's CDR3 is CAGGGGTSAYNEQFF. As DNA, the CDR3 is TGTGCCGGAGGGGGCGGGACTAGCGCCTACAATGAGCAGTTCTTC. The genes are TRBV5-4 and TRBJ2-1, with 10 nucleotides matching TRBD2. Germline loops: CDR1 SGHNT, CDR2 YYREEE (reference sequence). This CDR3 spans 15 amino acids. V gave up 10 bases and J gave up 2 bases; unmatched junction bases: 9. Looking up the rest from reference TRBV5-4 and TRBJ2-1 gives the full variable domain: ETGVTQSPTHLIKTRGQQVTLRCSSQSGHNTVSWYQQALGQGPQFIFQYYREEENGRGNFPPRFSGLQFPNYSSELNVNALELDDSALYLCAGGGGTSAYNEQFFGPGTRLTVL.

CDR3 coding DNA: TGTGCCAGCAGCTTAGCCCCCCGAACCAGCGGGGGGGCCCAGTACTTC. Amino acid sequence: CASSLAPRTSGGAQYF. The chain is built from TRBV7-2 and TRBJ2-5; 10 positions agree with TRBD2. From germline, CDR1 is SGHTA and CDR2 FQGNSA. This CDR3 is 16 amino acids long. V shed 0 bases and J 9 bases; nucleotides not matched to a gene: 10.

This clone was seen only once. The CDR3 DNA is TGTGCCAGCAGTTTCTCTTCGGCTTACACCGGGGAGCTGTTTTTT. The encoded protein is CASSFSSAYTGELFF. This chain joins TRBV28 and TRBJ2-2; no firm D call. The CDR3 totals 15 residues. The V gene's germline CDR1 is MDHEN and CDR2 SYDVKM. V lost 3 bases to trimming and J lost 3 bases, with 11 bases between them.

This chain links TRBV6-1 with TRBJ1-2, with 8 bases that match TRBD1. The CDR3 loop spans 13 amino acids. The ends lost 6 bases at V and 6 bases at J; junction bases unmatched: 6. Germline V CDR1 and CDR2: MNHNS, SASEGT. CDR3 nucleotide sequence: TGTGCCAGCAGAGAGGACAGGGAGAATGGCTACACCTTC. It is translated as CASREDRENGYTF.

Only one count was recorded for this clone. The chain recombines TRBV28 with TRBJ1-2, with D perhaps matching TRBD1 (6 bases). Germline CDR1 and CDR2: MDHEN and SYDVKM. V shed 5 bases and J shed 2 bases, with 15 bases lying between them. The CDR3 is made up of 15 amino acids. In DNA, the CDR3 is TGTGCCAGCAGTGTACAGGGCTACGGAAACTATGGCTACACCTTC. It specifies CASSVQGYGNYGYTF.

The V gene is TRBV12-5, the J gene TRBJ2-7; possibly TRBD2 for D (6 bases). Trimming left V 5 bases short and J 0 bases short, with 14 bases between. The germline CDR1 and CDR2 sequences are LGHNT and FRNRAP. CDR3 length equals 15 residues. CDR3 sequence: CASGGDWRVSYEQYF. DNA for the CDR3: TGTGCTAGTGGTGGGGACTGGCGGGTCTCCTACGAGCAGTACTTC.

This chain links TRBV5-1 with TRBJ2-1; no clear D gene. V was shortened by 0 bases and J by 8 bases, with 3 bases between the two germline ends. The germline CDR1 and CDR2 sequences are SGHRS and YFSETQ. The CDR3 is 11 residues long. CDR3: CASSLEDEQFF. CDR3 nucleotides: TGCGCCAGCAGCTTGGAAGATGAGCAGTTCTTC.

This clone was counted a few times. The chain joins TRBV2 to TRBJ1-5; possibly TRBD1 for D (5 bases). The ends were cut back, 0 bases at V and 3 bases at J, with 9 bases in the middle. Germline lookup yields CDR1 SNHLY and CDR2 FYNNEI. The CDR3 has 15 amino acids. CDR3 in DNA: TGTGCCAGCAGTGAAGCGGGGCGAATCAATCAGCCCCAGCATTTT. Encoded protein: CASSEAGRINQPQHF. Filled out from reference TRBV2 and TRBJ1-5, the complete variable domain reads EPEVTQTPSHQVTQMGQEVILRCVPISNHLYFYWYRQILGQKVEFLVSFYNNEISEKSEIFDDQFSVERPDGSNFTLKIRSTKLEDSAMYFCASSEAGRINQPQHFGDGTRLSIL.

The V call is TRBV7-2, the J call TRBJ2-1, with 8 bases aligning to TRBD1. CDR3 length: 14 amino acids. Germline V gene sequence: CDR1 SGHTA, CDR2 FQGNSA. J was trimmed by 7 bases and V by 5 bases; bases with no gene match: 7. The CDR3 DNA sequence: TGTGCCAGCAGCCTTGGACAGGGCCGGAATGAGCAGTTCTTC. Its translation is CASSLGQGRNEQFF.

This chain joins TRBV27 and TRBJ2-3, with D possibly TRBD1 on 6 matching bases. Trimming removed 6 bases at V and 2 bases at J, with 12 bases between. The CDR3 totals 14 residues. Germline V CDR1 and CDR2: MNHEY, SMNVEV (reference sequence). CDR3 protein: CASSRDIDTDTQYF. DNA for the CDR3: TGTGCCAGCAGCCGGGACATAGACACAGATACGCAGTATTTT.

This chain uses TRBV18 with TRBJ2-1; D tentatively fits TRBD1 or TRBD2 (6 bases each). V shed 3 bases and J shed 9 bases, with 9 bases lying between them. The CDR3 runs 12 residues. Germline CDR1 KGHSH, CDR2 LQKENI. CDR3 in amino acids: CASSPGGAEQFF. In DNA form, the CDR3 reads TGTGCCAGCTCACCGGGGGGCGCTGAGCAGTTCTTC.

CDR3 loop: CASSQDGGSGNTIYF. CDR3 in DNA: TGCGCCAGCAGCCAAGATGGGGGATCTGGAAACACCATATATTTT. The chain recombines TRBV4-3 with TRBJ1-3; D is possibly TRBD1 (5 bases). The V gene's germline CDR1 is LGHNA and CDR2 YSLEER. There are 15 residues in the CDR3. Trimming shortened V by 0 bases and J by 1 base, and 7 bases separated the two germline ends.

This chain uses TRBV28 with TRBJ2-7; a weak D match, TRBD1 (6 bases). The CDR3 consists of 13 residues. Trimming took 6 bases from V and 6 from J, leaving 15 bases between them. CDR1 MDHEN and CDR2 SYDVKM come from the germline V gene. The CDR3 coding sequence is TGTGCCAGCAGCCCCGGCCGGACAGCCGAGCAGTACTTC. It translates to CASSPGRTAEQYF.

The chain has TRBV11-2 and TRBJ1-5; possibly TRBD1 for D (6 bases). CDR3 length: 15 amino acids. Germline-derived CDR1 and CDR2 are SGHAT and FQNNGV. Trimming cost V 0 bases and J 4 bases, with 10 bases left between them. CDR3 bases: TGTGCCAGCAGCTTAGAAGGCCAGGGGAATCAGCCCCAGCATTTT. Translating it yields CASSLEGQGNQPQHF.

The chain has TRBV2 and TRBJ1-4; the D is unclear. CDR1 is SNHLY and CDR2 is FYNNEI in the germline V gene. Trimming removed 6 bases at V and 10 bases at J, with 21 bases between. This CDR3 is built from 15 residues. The CDR3 DNA is TGTGCCAGCAGAGAGTATGGGGAAGGGCTGGGAAAACTGTTTTTT. Translating gives CASREYGEGLGKLFF. Full variable domain (remainder filled in from reference TRBV2 and TRBJ1-4): EPEVTQTPSHQVTQMGQEVILRCVPISNHLYFYWYRQILGQKVEFLVSFYNNEISEKSEIFDDQFSVERPDGSNFTLKIRSTKLEDSAMYFCASREYGEGLGKLFFGSGTQLSVL.

The gene calls are TRBV19 and TRBJ2-7, with D tentatively TRBD1 (6 bases). CDR3 length: 14 amino acids. The V end was cut by 3 bases, the J end by 1 base, with 10 bases between. Germline CDR1 LNHDA, CDR2 SQIVND (reference sequence). In DNA, the CDR3 is TGTGCCAGTAGTATTGGTCAGGGGTCCTACGAGCAGTACTTC. Translation gives CASSIGQGSYEQYF.

This clone is a singleton in its sample. The chain combines TRBV19 with TRBJ1-2, with 7 bases matching TRBD1. The CDR3 extends over 17 amino acids. Looked up from germline, CDR1 is LNHDA and CDR2 is SQIVND (reference sequence). V was clipped by 0 bases and J by 1 base; unmatched bases: 8. The CDR3 spells CASSIDSRQGSNYGYTF. The DNA of the CDR3 is TGTGCCAGTAGTATAGATTCCCGACAGGGAAGTAACTATGGCTACACCTTC.